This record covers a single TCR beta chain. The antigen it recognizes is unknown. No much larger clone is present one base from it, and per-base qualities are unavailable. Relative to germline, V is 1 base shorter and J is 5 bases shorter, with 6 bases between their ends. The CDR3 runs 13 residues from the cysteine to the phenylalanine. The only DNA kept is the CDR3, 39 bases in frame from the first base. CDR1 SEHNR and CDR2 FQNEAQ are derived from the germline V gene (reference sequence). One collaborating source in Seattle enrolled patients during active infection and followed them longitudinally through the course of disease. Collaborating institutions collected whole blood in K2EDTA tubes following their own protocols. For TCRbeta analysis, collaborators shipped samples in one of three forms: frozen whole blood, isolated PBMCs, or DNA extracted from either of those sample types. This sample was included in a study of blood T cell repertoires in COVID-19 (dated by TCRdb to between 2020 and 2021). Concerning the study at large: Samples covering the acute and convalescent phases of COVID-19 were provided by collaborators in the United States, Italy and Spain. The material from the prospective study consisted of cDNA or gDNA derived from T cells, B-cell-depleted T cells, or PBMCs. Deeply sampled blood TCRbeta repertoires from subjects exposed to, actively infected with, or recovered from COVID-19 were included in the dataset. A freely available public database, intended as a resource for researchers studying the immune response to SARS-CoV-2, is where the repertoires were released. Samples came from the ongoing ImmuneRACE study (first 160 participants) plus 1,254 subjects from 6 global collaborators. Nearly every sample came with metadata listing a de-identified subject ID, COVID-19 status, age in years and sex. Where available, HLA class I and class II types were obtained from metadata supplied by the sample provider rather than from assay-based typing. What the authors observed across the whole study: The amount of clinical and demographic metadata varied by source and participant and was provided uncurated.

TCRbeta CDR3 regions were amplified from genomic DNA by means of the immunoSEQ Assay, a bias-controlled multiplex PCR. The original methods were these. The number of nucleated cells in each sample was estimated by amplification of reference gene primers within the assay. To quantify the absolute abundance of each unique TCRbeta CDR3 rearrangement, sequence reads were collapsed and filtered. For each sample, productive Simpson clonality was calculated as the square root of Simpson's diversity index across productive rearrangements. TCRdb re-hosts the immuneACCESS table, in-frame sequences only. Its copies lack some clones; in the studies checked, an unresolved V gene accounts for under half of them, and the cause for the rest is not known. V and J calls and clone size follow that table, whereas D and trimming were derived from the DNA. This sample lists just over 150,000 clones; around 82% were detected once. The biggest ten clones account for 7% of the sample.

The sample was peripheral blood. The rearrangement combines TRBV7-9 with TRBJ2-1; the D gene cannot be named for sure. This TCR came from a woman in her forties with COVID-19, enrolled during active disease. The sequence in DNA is TGTGCCAGCAGCTTAGATCCAAACAATGAGCAGTTCTTC. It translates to CASSLDPNNEQFF.